This T cell receptor beta chain was sequenced in a study of blood T cells in healthy people across ages. V was trimmed by 8 bases and J by 2 bases, leaving 15 bases between them. The V gene's germline CDR1 is ENHRY and CDR2 SYGVKD. The length of the CDR3 is 14 residues. Combining a sample-barcoded 5' primer with a J-beta primer mix, a second PCR ran for roughly 7 to 12 cycles. MiXCR, applied by TCRdb to the 5' RACE reads, yields one record per CDR3 protein. This sample has more than 900,000 distinct CDR3 sequences, with 25% to 35% found just once. Healthy Russian Caucasian donors spanned ages about 6 to 100 years. Many counts were recorded for this clonotype. These same records also appear under a second study, on T cells of mothers and their children. From that study: The donors comprised roughly 6 children and their three healthy Caucasian mothers. Per mother, over 8 million TCR beta CDR3 reads were obtained; per child, 2.5 million to 3.5 million.

Sequencing was performed on blood. The origin of this receptor is a woman in her forties in good health. The chain uses TRBV10-3 and TRBJ2-5, with D perhaps TRBD2 (5 bases). The CDR3 is CAIGNVRGQETQYF. CDR3 DNA sequence: TGTGCCATCGGTAACGTACGGGGTCAAGAGACCCAGTACTTC.